This T cell receptor beta chain originates from a study of spatial heterogeneity in lung cancer. Study-level background: Counts of TCR transcripts in tumor regions correlated strongly with a T cell module score (derived from matched bulk RNA-seq). Study-wide points: How many expanded intratumoral alpha and beta TCRs were present tracked the tumor mutation count, which was a count of nonsynonymous mutations.

By share, this clonotype counts as medium-sized (0.01 to 0.1%). Its cognate antigen is unknown. V was shortened by 6 bases and J by 8 bases, with 16 bases between the two germline ends. Per germline, CDR1 SGHTA and CDR2 FQGNSA. This CDR3 has 14 amino acids. This sample's time point: sample taken at primary tumor resection. There were some 70 donors, all of them untreated patients with early-stage non-small cell lung cancer. Every molecule of TCR cDNA had its own unique molecular identifier. TCRdb re-called the 5' RACE reads through MiXCR, storing one row per CDR3 protein. The data show 8,000 to 9,500 distinct CDR3 sequences, 2.9% seen once.

This sequence joins TRBV7-2 and TRBJ2-2; D is perhaps TRBD1 (5 bases). The receptor was derived from a male donor with early-stage non-small cell lung cancer. The sample in question was lung tumor tissue, obtained at surgery. The CDR3 DNA reads as TGTGCCAGCAGTTCAGGGCCTCTATCTGGGGAGCTGTTTTTT. Translated: CASSSGPLSGELFF.